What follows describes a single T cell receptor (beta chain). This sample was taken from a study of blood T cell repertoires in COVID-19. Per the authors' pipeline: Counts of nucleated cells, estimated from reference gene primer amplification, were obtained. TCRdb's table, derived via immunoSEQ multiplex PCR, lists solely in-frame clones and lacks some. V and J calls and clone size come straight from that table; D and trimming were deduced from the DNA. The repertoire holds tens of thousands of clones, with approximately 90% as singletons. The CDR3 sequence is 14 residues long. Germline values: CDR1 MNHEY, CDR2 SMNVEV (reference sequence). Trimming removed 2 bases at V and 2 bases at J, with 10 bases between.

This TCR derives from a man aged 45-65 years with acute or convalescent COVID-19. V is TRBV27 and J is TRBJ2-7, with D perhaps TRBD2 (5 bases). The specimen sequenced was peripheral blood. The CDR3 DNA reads TGTGCCAGCAGTTTAGACGGGATAACCTACGAGCAGTACTTC. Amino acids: CASSLDGITYEQYF.